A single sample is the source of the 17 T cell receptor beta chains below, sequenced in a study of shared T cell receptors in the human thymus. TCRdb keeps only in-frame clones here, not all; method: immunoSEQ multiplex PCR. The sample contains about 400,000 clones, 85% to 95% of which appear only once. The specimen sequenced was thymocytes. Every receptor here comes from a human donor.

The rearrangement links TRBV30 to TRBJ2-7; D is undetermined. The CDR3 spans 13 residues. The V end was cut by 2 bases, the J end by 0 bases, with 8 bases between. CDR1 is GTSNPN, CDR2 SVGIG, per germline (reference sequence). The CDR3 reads CAWSCCGSYEQYF. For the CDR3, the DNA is TGTGCCTGGAGTTGTTGCGGCTCCTACGAGCAGTACTTC.

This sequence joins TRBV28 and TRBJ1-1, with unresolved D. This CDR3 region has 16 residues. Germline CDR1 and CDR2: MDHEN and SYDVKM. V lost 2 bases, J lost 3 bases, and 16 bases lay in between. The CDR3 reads CASSLPEDLEDTEAFF. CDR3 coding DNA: TGTGCCAGCAGTTTACCCGAAGATTTAGAGGACACTGAAGCTTTCTTT. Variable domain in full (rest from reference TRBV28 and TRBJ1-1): DVKVTQSSRYLVKRTGEKVFLECVQDMDHENMFWYRQDPGLGLRLIYFSYDVKMKEKGDIPEGYSVSREKKERFSLILESASTNQTSMYLCASSLPEDLEDTEAFFGQGTRLTVV.

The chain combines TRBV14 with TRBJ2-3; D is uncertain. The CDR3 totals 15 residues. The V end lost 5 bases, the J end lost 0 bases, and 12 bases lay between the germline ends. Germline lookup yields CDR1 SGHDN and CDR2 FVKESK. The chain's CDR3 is CASSSLPASTDTQYF. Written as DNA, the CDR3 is TGTGCCAGCAGCTCTCTTCCAGCCAGCACAGATACGCAGTATTTT.

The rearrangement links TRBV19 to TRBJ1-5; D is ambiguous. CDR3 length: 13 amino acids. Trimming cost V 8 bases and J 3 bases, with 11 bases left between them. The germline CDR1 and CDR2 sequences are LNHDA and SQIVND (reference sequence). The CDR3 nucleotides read TGTGCCAGTTCGCTGGAGCACAATCAGCCCCAGCATTTT. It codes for CASSLEHNQPQHF.

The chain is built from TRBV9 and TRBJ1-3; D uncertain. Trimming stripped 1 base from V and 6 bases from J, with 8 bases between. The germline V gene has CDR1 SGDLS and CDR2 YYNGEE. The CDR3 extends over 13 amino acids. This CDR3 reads CASSVTEKNTIYF. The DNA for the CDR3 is TGTGCCAGCAGCGTAACAGAGAAAAACACCATATATTTT.

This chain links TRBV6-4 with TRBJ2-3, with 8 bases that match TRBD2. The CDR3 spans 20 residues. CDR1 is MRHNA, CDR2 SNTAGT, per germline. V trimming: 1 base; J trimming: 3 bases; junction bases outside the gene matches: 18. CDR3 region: CASSDYVSDPFSGKTDTQYF. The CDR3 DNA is TGTGCCAGCAGTGACTATGTCTCCGACCCCTTTAGCGGGAAGACAGATACGCAGTATTTT.

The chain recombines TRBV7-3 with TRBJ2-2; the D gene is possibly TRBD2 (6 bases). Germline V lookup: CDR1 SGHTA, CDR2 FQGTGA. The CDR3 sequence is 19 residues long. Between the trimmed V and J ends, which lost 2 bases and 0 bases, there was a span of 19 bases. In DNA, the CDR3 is TGTGCCAGCAGCTTACTGGGGGGAGGCTTCCCAACGAACACCGGGGAGCTGTTTTTT. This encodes CASSLLGGGFPTNTGELFF.

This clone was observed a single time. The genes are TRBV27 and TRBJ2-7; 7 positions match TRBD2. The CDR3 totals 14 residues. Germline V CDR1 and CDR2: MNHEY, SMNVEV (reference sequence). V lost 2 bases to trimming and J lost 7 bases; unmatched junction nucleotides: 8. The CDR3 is CASSLVGGSWEQYF. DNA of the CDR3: TGTGCCAGCAGTTTAGTGGGAGGGTCATGGGAGCAGTACTTC.

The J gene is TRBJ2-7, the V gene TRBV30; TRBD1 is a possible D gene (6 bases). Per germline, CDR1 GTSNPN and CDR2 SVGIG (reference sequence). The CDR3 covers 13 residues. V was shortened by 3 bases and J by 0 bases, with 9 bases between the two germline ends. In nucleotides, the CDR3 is TGTGCCTGGAGGGGGGCCTGCTCCTACGAGCAGTACTTC. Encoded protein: CAWRGACSYEQYF.

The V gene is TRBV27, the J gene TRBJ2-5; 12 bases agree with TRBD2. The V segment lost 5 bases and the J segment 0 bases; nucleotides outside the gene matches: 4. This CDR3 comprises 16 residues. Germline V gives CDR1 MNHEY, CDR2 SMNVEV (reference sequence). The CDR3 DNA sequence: TGTGCCAGCAGTCCCGGACTAGCGGGGAACCAAGAGACCCAGTACTTC. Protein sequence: CASSPGLAGNQETQYF.

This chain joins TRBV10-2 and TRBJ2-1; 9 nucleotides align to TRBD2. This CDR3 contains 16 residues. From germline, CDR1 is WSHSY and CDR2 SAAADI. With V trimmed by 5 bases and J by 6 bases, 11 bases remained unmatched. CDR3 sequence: CASSPVAGVVGNEQFF. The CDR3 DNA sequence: TGCGCCAGCAGTCCAGTAGCGGGAGTTGTTGGCAATGAGCAGTTCTTC.

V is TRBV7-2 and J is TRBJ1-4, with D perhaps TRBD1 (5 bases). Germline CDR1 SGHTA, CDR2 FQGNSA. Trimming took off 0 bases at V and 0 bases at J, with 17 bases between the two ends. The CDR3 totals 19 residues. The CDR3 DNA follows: TGTGCCAGCAGCTTAGCGATTTTCGGGGCCCTTACAACTAATGAAAAACTGTTTTTT. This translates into CASSLAIFGALTTNEKLFF.

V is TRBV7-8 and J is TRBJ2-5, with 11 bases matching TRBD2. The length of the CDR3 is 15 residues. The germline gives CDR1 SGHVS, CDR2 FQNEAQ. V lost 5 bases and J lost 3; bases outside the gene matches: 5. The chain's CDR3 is CASSILLAGEETQYF. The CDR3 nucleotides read TGTGCCAGCAGCATCCTACTAGCGGGAGAAGAGACCCAGTACTTC.

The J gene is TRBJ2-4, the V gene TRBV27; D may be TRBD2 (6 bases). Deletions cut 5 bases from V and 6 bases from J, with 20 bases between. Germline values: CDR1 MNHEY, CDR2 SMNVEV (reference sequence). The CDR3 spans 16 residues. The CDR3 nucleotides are TGTGCCAGCAGTCCCCCGGGGCGGGGCGGGTTAAACATTCAGTACTTC. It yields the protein CASSPPGRGGLNIQYF.

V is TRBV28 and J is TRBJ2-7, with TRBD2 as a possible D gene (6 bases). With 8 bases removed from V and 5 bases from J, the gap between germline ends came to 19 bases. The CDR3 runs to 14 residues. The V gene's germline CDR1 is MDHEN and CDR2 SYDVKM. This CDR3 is CASRTGLEVHEQYF. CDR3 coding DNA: TGTGCCAGCCGAACGGGACTGGAGGTCCACGAGCAGTACTTC.

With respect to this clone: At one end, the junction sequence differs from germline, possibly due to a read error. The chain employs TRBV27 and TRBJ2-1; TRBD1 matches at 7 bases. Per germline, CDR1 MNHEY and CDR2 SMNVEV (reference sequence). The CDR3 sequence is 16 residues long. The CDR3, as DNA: TGTGCCAGCAATTTATTTAACAGGGGACCCTACAATGAGCAGTTCTTC. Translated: CASNLFNRGPYNEQFF.

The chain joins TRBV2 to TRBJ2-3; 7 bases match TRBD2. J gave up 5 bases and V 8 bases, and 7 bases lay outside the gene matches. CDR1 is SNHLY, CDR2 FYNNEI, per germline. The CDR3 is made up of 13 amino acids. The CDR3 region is CASRDYWGDTQYF. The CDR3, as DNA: TGTGCCAGCCGGGACTACTGGGGAGATACGCAGTATTTT.